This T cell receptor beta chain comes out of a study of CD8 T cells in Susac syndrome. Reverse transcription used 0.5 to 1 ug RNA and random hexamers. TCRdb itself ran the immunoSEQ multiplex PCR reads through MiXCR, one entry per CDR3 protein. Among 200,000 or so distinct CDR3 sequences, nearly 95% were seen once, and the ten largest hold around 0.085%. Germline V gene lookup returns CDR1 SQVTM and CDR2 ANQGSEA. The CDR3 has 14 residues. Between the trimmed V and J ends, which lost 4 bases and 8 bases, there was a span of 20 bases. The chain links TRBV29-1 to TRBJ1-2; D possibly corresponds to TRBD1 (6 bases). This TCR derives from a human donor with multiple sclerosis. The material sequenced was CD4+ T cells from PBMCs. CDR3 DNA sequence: TGCAGCGTTGGGCAGGGGACTCCAACTAGCGGCTACACCTTC. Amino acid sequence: CSVGQGTPTSGYTF.